This T cell receptor beta chain was found in a study of radiation and T cells in renal cell carcinoma. Indicated time point: baseline pretreatment blood. Treatment reported: 15 Gy SBRT to primary tumor, nephrectomy 4 weeks later. Radiation-treated patients gave blood at baseline, week 2 and week 4. TCRdb's copy holds only in-frame clones and misses some; the assay was immunoSEQ multiplex PCR. The sample carries 94,000 or so clones, about 79% recorded once. The germline V gene has CDR1 LNHDA and CDR2 SQIVND (reference sequence). This CDR3 is 15 amino acids long. V was cut by 0 bases and J by 1 base, with 8 bases left in between.

Specimen: blood, collected from a patient whose treatment included radiotherapy and nephrectomy. V usage is TRBV19 and J usage is TRBJ2-3; no clear D gene. This TCR was recovered from a man aged 60 to 75 with renal cell carcinoma. The CDR3 coding sequence is TGTGCCAGTAGTATAGATGGGATAGGCACAGATACGCAGTATTTT. Its protein product is CASSIDGIGTDTQYF.